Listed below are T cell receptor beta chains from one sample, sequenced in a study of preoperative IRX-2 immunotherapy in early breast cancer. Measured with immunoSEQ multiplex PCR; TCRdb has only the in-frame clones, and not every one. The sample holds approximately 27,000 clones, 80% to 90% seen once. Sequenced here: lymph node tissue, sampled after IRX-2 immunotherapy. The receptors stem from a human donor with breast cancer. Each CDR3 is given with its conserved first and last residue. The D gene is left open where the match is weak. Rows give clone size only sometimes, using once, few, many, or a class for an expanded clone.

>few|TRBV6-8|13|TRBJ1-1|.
CASSYDRSSLAFF
TGTGCCAGCAGTTACGATCGCAGTTCGTTAGCTTTCTTT
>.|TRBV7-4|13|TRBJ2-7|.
CASSPPGPQAQYF
TGTGCCAGCAGCCCCCCGGGGCCCCAGGCGCAGTACTTC
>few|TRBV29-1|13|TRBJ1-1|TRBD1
CSVEVGQGTEAFF
TGCAGCGTTGAAGTCGGACAGGGCACTGAAGCTTTCTTT
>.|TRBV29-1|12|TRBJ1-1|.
CSIKSGYTEAFF
TGCAGTATTAAGTCCGGCTACACTGAAGCTTTCTTT
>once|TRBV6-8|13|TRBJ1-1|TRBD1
CAIKDRESTEAFF
TGTGCCATCAAAGACAGGGAGTCCACTGAAGCTTTCTTT
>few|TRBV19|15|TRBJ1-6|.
CASRAGSSYNSPLHF
TGTGCCAGTAGAGCGGGGAGCTCCTATAATTCACCCCTCCACTTT
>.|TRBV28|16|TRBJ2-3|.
CASSLWGQKEHNTQYF
TGTGCCAGCAGTTTATGGGGACAAAAAGAACACAATACGCAGTATTTT
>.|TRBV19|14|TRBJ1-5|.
CASSMRGYNQPQHF
TGTGCCAGTAGTATGAGGGGTTACAATCAGCCCCAGCATTTT
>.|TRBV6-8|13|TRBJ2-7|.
CASSVARGYEQYF
TGTGCCAGCAGTGTGGCCAGGGGCTACGAGCAGTACTTC
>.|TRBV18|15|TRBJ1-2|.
CASSPRTEGGYGYTF
TGTGCCAGCTCACCCCGGACAGAAGGGGGGTATGGCTACACCTTC